This T cell receptor beta chain is from a study of cytotoxic CD8 clonotypes in ibrutinib-treated CLL. Study-level points and caveats: Investigators sampled sustained-remission and progressing patients at differing times. Pretreatment clonality was elevated relative to age-matched healthy donors and paralleled circulating CD8+ T-cell counts. Contraction or stability on treatment characterized the public clonotypes, which were uncommon.

From germline, CDR1 is SNHLY and CDR2 FYNNEI. Trimming pared 2 bases from V and 0 bases from J, leaving 13 bases between. The CDR3 is 16 amino acids. About this clone itself: Its antigen is undetermined.

Deep sequencing aimed at 1 in 200,000 to 1 in 1 million T cells' resolution. Sequencing used immunoSEQ multiplex PCR; TCRdb keeps in-frame clones, though not all of them. The top ten hold under 8% of the sample, which has a few hundred thousand clones, roughly 71% seen once. The chain uses TRBV2 and TRBJ1-1; D might be TRBD1 (5 bases). Material: PBMCs, obtained after 36 months of ibrutinib treatment. The TCR sequence derives from a human donor with chronic lymphocytic leukemia. CDR3 coding DNA: TGTGCCAGCAGTGAACATGAGGGGCTAATGAACACTGAAGCTTTCTTT. Translation: CASSEHEGLMNTEAFF.